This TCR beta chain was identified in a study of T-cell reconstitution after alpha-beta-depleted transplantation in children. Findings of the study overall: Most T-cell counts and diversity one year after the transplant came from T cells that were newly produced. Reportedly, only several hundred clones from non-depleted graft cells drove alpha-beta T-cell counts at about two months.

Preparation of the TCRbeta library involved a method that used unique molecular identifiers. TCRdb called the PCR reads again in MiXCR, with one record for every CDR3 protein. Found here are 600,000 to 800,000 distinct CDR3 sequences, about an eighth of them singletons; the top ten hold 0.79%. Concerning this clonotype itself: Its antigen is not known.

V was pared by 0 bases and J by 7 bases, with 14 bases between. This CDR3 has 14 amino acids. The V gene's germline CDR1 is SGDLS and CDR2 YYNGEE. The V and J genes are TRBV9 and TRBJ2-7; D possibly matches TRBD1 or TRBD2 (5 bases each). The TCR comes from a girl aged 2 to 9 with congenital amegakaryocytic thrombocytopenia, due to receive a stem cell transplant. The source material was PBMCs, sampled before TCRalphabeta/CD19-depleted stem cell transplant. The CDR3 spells CASSVDWGTREQYF. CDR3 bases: TGTGCCAGCAGCGTAGATTGGGGGACGCGTGAGCAGTACTTC.